Sequencing of this T cell receptor (beta chain) was carried out in a study of T-cell reconstitution after alpha-beta-depleted transplantation in children. Study-wide results and caveats: The origin of alpha-beta T cells about two months after transplant was reportedly several hundred expanded graft clones. Hyperexpanded clones declined; after one year, newly produced T cells mostly supplied diversity.

This clonotype has ten or more counts. What it binds is unknown. For TCRbeta, the library was prepared with unique molecular identifiers. TCRdb re-derived calls from the PCR reads in MiXCR, one entry per CDR3 protein. The repertoire holds hundreds of thousands of distinct CDR3 sequences, with approximately 10% as singletons. Germline V gives CDR1 SGHRS, CDR2 YFSETQ. Between the trimmed V and J ends, which lost 4 bases and 8 bases, there was a span of 12 bases. The CDR3 has 12 residues. The chain joins TRBV5-1 to TRBJ1-1; D ambiguous. The clonotype comes from a child aged 2 to 15 with inherited bone marrow failure, due to receive a stem cell transplant. The sequencing here drew on PBMCs, taken before TCRalphabeta/CD19-depleted stem cell transplant. Here the CDR3 reads CASSRQEGEAFF. DNA of the CDR3: TGCGCCAGCAGCCGACAAGAAGGAGAAGCTTTCTTT.